These T cell receptor beta chains were read from a single sample in a study of T-cell memory formation after mild COVID-19. One entry per CDR3 protein results from TCRdb running MiXCR on the 5' RACE reads. The repertoire includes about 180,000 distinct CDR3 sequences, roughly 16% of them detected once, and about 2.1% sits in the top ten. The sequenced material came from PBMCs or a T cell subset sorted from them (not recorded which). Source of these receptors: an adult woman who had mild COVID-19 (a few samples of this study predate the infection). Cell type and time point are not known. Both conserved end residues are part of each CDR3. The order of the fields is D gene, clone size, V gene, J gene, CDR3 DNA, CDR3 protein. D genes are given only for firm matches. A row's size may be missing; if present it is once, few, many or a size class.

D: .; size: .; V: TRBV20-1; J: TRBJ2-1; DNA: TGCAGTGCTAGAGGTGGGAGTTCCTACAATGAGCAGTTCTTC; CDR3: CSARGGSSYNEQFF
D: .; size: few; V: TRBV12-3/TRBV12-4; J: TRBJ2-3; DNA: TGTGCCAGCAGTTCTCGGAGGGGCACAGATACGCAGTATTTT; CDR3: CASSSRRGTDTQYF
D: TRBD2; size: many; V: TRBV29-1; J: TRBJ2-7; DNA: TGCAGCGTTCTGACTAGCGTACTCTACGAGCAGTACTTC; CDR3: CSVLTSVLYEQYF
D: .; size: few; V: TRBV5-1; J: TRBJ2-2; DNA: TGCGCCAGCAGCTTAGTGGGACACTCGAACACCGGGGAGCTGTTTTTT; CDR3: CASSLVGHSNTGELFF
D: TRBD2; size: .; V: TRBV12-3/TRBV12-4; J: TRBJ2-7; DNA: TGTGCCAGCAGTCAAAGCGGGAGGGGGTCCTACGAGCAGTACTTC; CDR3: CASSQSGRGSYEQYF
D: .; size: few; V: TRBV7-2; J: TRBJ2-3; DNA: TGTGCCAGCAGCCCGACCGGGGGCCGTGCTACGCAGTATTTT; CDR3: CASSPTGGRATQYF
D: TRBD2; size: .; V: TRBV20-1; J: TRBJ2-3; DNA: TGCAGTGGGACTAGCGGGGGATCAGATACGCAGTATTTT; CDR3: CSGTSGGSDTQYF
D: .; size: .; V: TRBV6-2/TRBV6-3; J: TRBJ1-2; DNA: TGTGCCAGCAGTCTCGACAGCTCTCGGGTTTACCGCGGCTACACCTTC; CDR3: CASSLDSSRVYRGYTF
D: TRBD2; size: few; V: TRBV14; J: TRBJ2-1; DNA: TGTGCCAGCAGCCAAATGTGGGGGGGTGAGCAGTTCTTC; CDR3: CASSQMWGGEQFF
D: .; size: few; V: TRBV20-1; J: TRBJ1-4; DNA: TGCAGTGCTCAACCGGGAAGAACTAATGAAAAACTGTTTTTT; CDR3: CSAQPGRTNEKLFF
D: .; size: .; V: TRBV5-1; J: TRBJ2-3; DNA: TGCGCCAGCAGCCGGGATCACACAGATACGCAGTATTTT; CDR3: CASSRDHTDTQYF